Shown below are 13 T cell receptor beta chains from a single sample sequenced in a study of early T cells in non-severe SARS-CoV-2 infection. TCRdb called the 5' RACE reads again in MiXCR, with one record for every CDR3 protein. The top ten clones hold approximately 5.4% of a sample with more than 90,000 distinct CDR3 sequences, roughly 11% of them seen once. Input material: whole blood. The source is an adult who was a healthcare worker with PCR-confirmed SARS-CoV-2 infection or an uninfected control (not recorded which).

This clonotype was counted only a few times. The J gene is TRBJ1-5, the V gene TRBV20-1, with D possibly being TRBD1 (5 bases). Germline assignment: CDR1 DFQATT and CDR2 SNEGSKA (reference sequence). V was clipped by 7 bases and J by 5 bases, with 12 bases between them. The CDR3 is made up of 12 amino acids. Here the CDR3 DNA reads TGCAGTGTATGCAGGGACGATCAGCCCCAGCATTTT. Translated: CSVCRDDQPQHF.

There are a few counts of this clonotype. This chain links TRBV7-2 with TRBJ2-5, with D possibly TRBD2 on 6 matching bases. V shed 5 bases and J shed 5 bases, with 18 bases lying between them. Germline lookup yields CDR1 SGHTA and CDR2 FQGNSA. The CDR3 is 15 residues long. The CDR3 nucleotides read TGTGCCAGCAGCATACGTCGGCCGACTAGTGAGACCCAGTACTTC. Its translation is CASSIRRPTSETQYF. The variable domain in full, completed from reference TRBV7-2 and TRBJ2-5, reads GAGVSQSPSNKVTEKGKDVELRCDPISGHTALYWYRQSLGQGLEFLIYFQGNSAPDKSGLPSDRFSAERTGGSVSTLTIQRTQQEDSAVYLCASSIRRPTSETQYFGPGTRLLVL.

This clonotype was detected ten times or more. The chain links TRBV20-1 to TRBJ2-1, with D unresolved. This CDR3 has 10 residues. The V gene lost 5 bases and the J gene lost 3 bases, with 2 bases spanning the gap. CDR1 and CDR2 (germline): DFQATT, SNEGSKA (reference sequence). CDR3 nucleotides: TGCAGTGCTCACTACAATGAGCAGTTCTTC. Its translation is CSAHYNEQFF.

This clonotype was recorded at least ten times. V and J are TRBV18 and TRBJ1-4, with D hard to call. Trimming cost V 6 bases and J 2 bases, with 16 bases left between them. This CDR3 spans 16 amino acids. Germline V gives CDR1 KGHSH, CDR2 LQKENI. The CDR3 DNA is TGTGCCAGCTCTTCCGCCCGACGGTGGACTAATGAAAAACTGTTTTTT. It codes for CASSSARRWTNEKLFF.

CDR3 region: CASSLSGNTGELFF. In DNA, the CDR3 is TGTGCCAGCAGCTTAAGCGGGAACACCGGGGAGCTGTTTTTT. The V and J genes are TRBV7-3 and TRBJ2-2; D remains ambiguous. V lost 1 base and J 1 base, leaving 4 bases between the germline ends. The germline CDR1 and CDR2 sequences are SGHTA and FQGTGA. CDR3 length: 14 residues. Combining the CDR3 with reference TRBV7-3 and TRBJ2-2 gives the whole variable domain GAGVSQTPSNKVTEKGKYVELRCDPISGHTALYWYRQSLGQGPEFLIYFQGTGAADDSGLPNDRFFAVRPEGSVSTLKIQRTERGDSAVYLCASSLSGNTGELFFGEGSRLTVL.

This clonotype came up a few times. CDR3 residues: CASSPRGVATNEKLFF. Here the CDR3 DNA reads TGTGCCAGCAGCCCCCGGGGGGTAGCAACTAATGAAAAACTGTTTTTT. The rearrangement uses TRBV7-9 and TRBJ1-4, with a possible D match to TRBD1 (5 bases). V shed 5 bases and J shed 0 bases, with 13 bases lying between them. CDR3 length: 16 residues. Germline CDR1 reads SEHNR; CDR2 reads FQNEAQ (reference sequence).

This clonotype was picked up many times. This rearrangement joins TRBV20-1 to TRBJ2-7, with D perhaps assigned TRBD1 or TRBD2 (5 bases each). This CDR3 is 13 amino acids long. Deletions cut 1 base from V and 2 bases from J, with 9 bases between. The V gene's germline CDR1 is DFQATT and CDR2 SNEGSKA (reference sequence). The CDR3 sequence is CSARGGVTYEQYF. CDR3 nucleotide sequence: TGCAGTGCTAGAGGAGGGGTTACCTACGAGCAGTACTTC.

This clonotype was seen ten or more times. The rearrangement joins TRBV3-1 to TRBJ1-5; TRBD1 matches 7 bases. Germline assignment: CDR1 LGHDT and CDR2 YNNKEL (reference sequence). CDR3 length equals 14 residues. Trimming took 4 bases from V and 2 from J; bases not matched to a gene: 2. This CDR3 reads CASSRGTGNQPQHF. The CDR3 DNA sequence: TGTGCCAGCAGCCGAGGGACAGGCAATCAGCCCCAGCATTTT.

The J gene is TRBJ2-5, the V gene TRBV6-5; possibly TRBD1 for D (6 bases). V gave up 6 bases and J gave up 4 bases, with 21 bases separating them. Per germline, CDR1 MNHEY and CDR2 SVGAGI. The length of the CDR3 is 16 residues. The DNA for the CDR3 is TGTGCCAGCAGCCCGTCGGACAGAATAGAATTAGAGACCCAGTACTTC. Translating gives CASSPSDRIELETQYF.

This clonotype was detected only a few times. The chain links TRBV15 to TRBJ1-1; no clear D. This CDR3 region has 14 residues. Germline V gives CDR1 LNHNV, CDR2 YYDKDF (reference sequence). V dropped 1 base and J dropped 5 bases, with 11 bases sitting between them. This CDR3 reads CATSRVLVGTEAFF. The CDR3 DNA follows: TGTGCCACCAGCAGAGTCCTCGTGGGGACTGAAGCTTTCTTT.

This clonotype was detected many times. Here the CDR3 DNA reads TGCGCCAGCAGCCGCACCGGGGCCTACGAGCAGTACTTC. It encodes CASSRTGAYEQYF. This chain links TRBV5-1 with TRBJ2-7, with a possible D match to TRBD2 (5 bases). V lost 4 bases and J lost 2, with 10 bases in between. The germline V gene encodes CDR1 SGHRS and CDR2 YFSETQ. CDR3 length: 13 residues.

The V and J genes are TRBV7-2 and TRBJ2-3, with a weak D call TRBD1 (6 bases). The germline V gene has CDR1 SGHTA and CDR2 FQGNSA. The CDR3 loop spans 12 amino acids. Trimming removed 7 bases from V and 7 bases from J, with 12 bases in between. The DNA of the CDR3 is TGTGCCAGCACCCTGGGGGCTCATACGCAGTATTTT. Translated, it gives CASTLGAHTQYF.

This clonotype has at least ten counts. The V call is TRBV29-1, the J call TRBJ1-1; D is possibly TRBD1 (5 bases). Germline V gives CDR1 SQVTM, CDR2 ANQGSEA. Trimming stripped 7 bases from V and 4 bases from J, with 13 bases between. The length of the CDR3 is 12 residues. CDR3 in DNA: TGCAGCGCGACCGGGACGAGCACTGAAGCTTTCTTT. Translating it yields CSATGTSTEAFF.